These 28 T cell receptor beta chains were all obtained from the same sample, sequenced in a study of neurological immune-mediated disorders. Each CDR3 protein is one row after TCRdb ran MiXCR on the 5' RACE reads. The profile shows about 120,000 distinct CDR3 sequences, around 3% of them singletons. Sequenced: PBMCs. The origin of the receptors is a woman in her twenties or thirties with multiple sclerosis.

This clonotype was picked up many times. The V call is TRBV7-2, the J call TRBJ1-1; D ambiguous. V lost 7 bases to trimming and J lost 0 bases, with 9 bases between them. CDR1 is SGHTA, CDR2 FQGNSA, per germline. This CDR3 comprises 13 residues. CDR3 amino acids: CASTQLVNTEAFF. The CDR3 DNA is TGTGCCAGCACACAATTAGTGAACACTGAAGCTTTCTTT.

The sample holds many counts of this clonotype. V gene TRBV7-2 combines with J gene TRBJ2-2; TRBD2 is a possible D gene (7 bases). V was clipped by 6 bases and J by 6 bases, with 14 bases between them. The CDR3 contains 14 residues. CDR1 is SGHTA, CDR2 FQGNSA, per germline. The CDR3 here is CASSLGGGPGELFF. The CDR3 DNA is TGTGCCAGCAGTCTAGGGGGGGGTCCCGGGGAGCTGTTTTTT.

This clonotype was seen at least ten times. The rearrangement uses TRBV12-3 or TRBV12-4 and TRBJ2-1, with TRBD2 matching over 7 bases. CDR3 length: 15 residues. V lost 5 bases and J lost 8; bases outside the gene matches: 12. CDR3 nucleotides: TGTGCCAGCAGTGTGGGTTGGGAGGGCGTACATGAGCAGTTCTTC. Its translation: CASSVGWEGVHEQFF.

This clonotype has at least ten counts. The chain links TRBV9 to TRBJ2-3, with a tentative D call TRBD2 (5 bases). Germline assignment: CDR1 SGDLS and CDR2 YYNGEE. The CDR3 runs to 16 residues. The V end lost 4 bases, the J end lost 1 base, and 16 bases lay between the germline ends. The CDR3: CASSTERSTGTDTQYF. The CDR3 coding sequence is TGTGCCAGCAGCACCGAGCGGAGCACAGGCACAGATACGCAGTATTTT.

This clonotype was recorded at least ten times. The junction differs from germline at one of its ends, possibly a read error. The chain employs TRBV29-1 and TRBJ2-5; 10 bases line up with TRBD1. CDR3 length equals 11 residues. Germline V lookup: CDR1 SQVTM, CDR2 ANQGSEA. CDR3 residues: CSVPGDRGLSF. Written as DNA, the CDR3 is TGCAGCGTTCCCGGGGACAGGGGATTGTCCTTC.

This clonotype has at least ten counts. The rearrangement links TRBV5-4 to TRBJ2-3; D gene unclear. Per the germline V gene, CDR1 is SGHNT and CDR2 is YYREEE (reference sequence). This CDR3 region has 11 residues. The V end was cut by 4 bases, the J end by 6 bases, with 6 bases between. The CDR3 DNA follows: TGTGCCAGCAGCACTGCTGATACGCAGTATTTT. It is translated as CASSTADTQYF.

This clonotype was recorded many times. The chain carries TRBV5-6 and TRBJ1-6; a possible D gene is TRBD1 (5 bases). V lost 1 base and J 7 bases, leaving 9 bases between the germline ends. This CDR3 comprises 14 residues. From germline, CDR1 is SGHDT and CDR2 YYEEEE. Written as DNA, the CDR3 is TGTGCCAGCAGCTTGTTAGGGGCCAATTCACCCCTCCACTTT. Protein sequence: CASSLLGANSPLHF. Full variable domain (missing parts from reference TRBV5-6 and TRBJ1-6): DAGVTQSPTHLIKTRGQQVTLRCSPKSGHDTVSWYQQALGQGPQFIFQYYEEEERQRGNFPDRFSGHQFPNYSSELNVNALLLGDSALYLCASSLLGANSPLHFGNGTRLTVT.

At least ten counts were recorded for this clonotype. The genes are TRBV5-1 and TRBJ2-2; D is perhaps TRBD2 (5 bases). Germline V CDR1 and CDR2: SGHRS, YFSETQ. The CDR3 has 15 amino acids. Trimming removed 3 bases at V and 2 bases at J, with 11 bases between. The DNA for the CDR3 is TGCGCCAGCAGCTCGTCGGGATTCAACACCGGGGAGCTGTTTTTT. Translated, it gives CASSSSGFNTGELFF.

The table lists this clonotype with many counts. The chain uses TRBV5-1 and TRBJ1-4; a weak D match, TRBD1 (5 bases). Germline V lookup: CDR1 SGHRS, CDR2 YFSETQ. V was trimmed by 5 bases and J by 10 bases, leaving 15 bases between them. This CDR3 is built from 13 residues. CDR3 amino acids: CASSSDKSGKLFF. DNA of the CDR3: TGCGCCAGCAGTTCGGACAAATCGGGAAAACTGTTTTTT.

There are many counts of this clonotype. The J gene is TRBJ2-7, the V gene TRBV5-1; D is unresolved. The CDR3 totals 14 residues. Germline V gene lookup returns CDR1 SGHRS and CDR2 YFSETQ. Trimming left V 1 base short and J 5 bases short, with 13 bases between. The CDR3 here is CASSLSGPLDEQYF. The CDR3 bases are TGCGCCAGCAGCTTGTCGGGTCCACTGGACGAGCAGTACTTC.

This clonotype has just a few counts. The gene calls are TRBV7-2 and TRBJ1-1; D possibly corresponds to TRBD1 (5 bases). The germline gives CDR1 SGHTA, CDR2 FQGNSA. This CDR3 spans 15 amino acids. The ends were cut back, 2 bases at V and 6 bases at J, with 16 bases in the middle. CDR3 DNA: TGTGCCAGCAGCTTAACGGACATCCCAGCCCCTGAAGCTTTCTTT. This translates into CASSLTDIPAPEAFF.

Many counts were recorded for this clonotype. The chain couples TRBV4-3 to TRBJ2-7; D remains unclear. CDR3 length: 13 residues. The germline V gene encodes CDR1 LGHNA and CDR2 YSLEER. V gave up 6 bases and J gave up 0 bases, with 9 bases separating them. Here the CDR3 reads CASSHGHSYEQYF. For the CDR3, the DNA is TGCGCCAGCAGTCACGGGCACTCCTACGAGCAGTACTTC.

The sample holds many counts of this clonotype. V is TRBV11-2 and J is TRBJ2-5; tentatively, D is TRBD2 (5 bases). V lost 4 bases and J 7 bases, leaving 16 bases between the germline ends. Germline V gene lookup returns CDR1 SGHAT and CDR2 FQNNGV. The CDR3 extends over 14 amino acids. CDR3 in DNA: TGTGCCAGCAGCTCCCTGAGGGTAGACGGGACCCAGTACTTC. Encoded protein: CASSSLRVDGTQYF.

There are many counts of this clonotype. The rearrangement joins TRBV29-1 to TRBJ1-2; no clear D. Germline lookup yields CDR1 SQVTM and CDR2 ANQGSEA. V was cut by 4 bases and J by 8 bases, with 14 bases left in between. The CDR3 spans 12 residues. CDR3: CSVGAAGEGYTF. In DNA, the CDR3 is TGCAGCGTTGGGGCGGCAGGAGAAGGCTACACCTTC.

This clonotype was detected ten times or more. V is TRBV9 and J is TRBJ2-2; either TRBD1 or TRBD2 may supply D (5 bases each). Germline CDR1 reads SGDLS; CDR2 reads YYNGEE. There are 14 residues in the CDR3. Trimming stripped 2 bases from V and 6 bases from J, with 11 bases between. The CDR3 is CASSVYQGAGELFF. DNA for the CDR3: TGTGCCAGCAGCGTTTATCAGGGAGCCGGGGAGCTGTTTTTT.

This clonotype has ten or more counts. The J gene is TRBJ2-3, the V gene TRBV5-1; 8 nucleotides agree with TRBD2. This CDR3 spans 15 amino acids. Germline assignment: CDR1 SGHRS and CDR2 YFSETQ. With 1 base clipped from V and 5 bases from J, the junction kept 6 bases outside the gene matches. CDR3 nucleotide sequence: TGCGCCAGCAGCTTGACCGGGGGGGCCAAAGATACGCAGTATTTT. Its protein product is CASSLTGGAKDTQYF.

The sample holds one count of this clonotype. One base away lies a much larger clone, so this may be a sequencing read error. V and J are TRBV12-3 or TRBV12-4 and TRBJ1-1, with no clear D. This CDR3 is 15 amino acids long. Written as DNA, the CDR3 is TGTGCCAACAGTTTGTCGTGGGTTTCGGGCACTGAAGCTTTCTTT. This codes for CANSLSWVSGTEAFF.

The sample holds a few counts of this clonotype. The CDR3 nucleotides are TGCAGCGTTGTGGGGAGTGAGCAGTTCTTC. Translated: CSVVGSEQFF. The genes are TRBV29-1 and TRBJ2-1; maybe TRBD2 (5 bases). The V gene's germline CDR1 is SQVTM and CDR2 ANQGSEA. The CDR3 length is 10 residues. The V gene lost 4 bases and the J gene lost 9 bases, with 7 bases spanning the gap.

This clonotype was counted at least ten times. J is TRBJ2-1 and V is TRBV7-2, with 7 bases aligning to TRBD2. V gave up 2 bases and J gave up 8 bases; unmatched junction bases: 15. The CDR3 consists of 17 residues. CDR1 is SGHTA, CDR2 FQGNSA, per germline. CDR3 coding DNA: TGTGCCAGCAGCTTATTTTTCCAGCGGGGTTGGGACGATGAGCAGTTCTTC. Protein: CASSLFFQRGWDDEQFF.

This clonotype was recorded at least ten times. The CDR3 coding sequence is TGTGCCAGCAGTAATCAGGGAATCCAGCCCCAGCATTTT. This gives the protein CASSNQGIQPQHF. This chain uses TRBV6-2 or TRBV6-3 with TRBJ1-5; maybe TRBD1 (5 bases). CDR3 length equals 13 residues. The V gene lost 5 bases and the J gene lost 7 bases, with 12 bases spanning the gap. Germline CDR1 reads MNHEY; CDR2 reads SVGEGT.

This clonotype was found a few times. This rearrangement joins TRBV2 to TRBJ2-7; D ambiguous. The V end lost 3 bases, the J end lost 1 base, and 13 bases lay between the germline ends. CDR3 length: 15 amino acids. The germline gives CDR1 SNHLY, CDR2 FYNNEI. DNA of the CDR3: TGTGCCAGCAGTGAGGCCGGAGTGCAATCCTACGAGCAGTACTTC. Protein product: CASSEAGVQSYEQYF.

This clonotype has just a few counts. V gene TRBV11-2 combines with J gene TRBJ2-2; the D gene is possibly TRBD1 (6 bases). V was trimmed by 1 base and J by 0 bases, leaving 9 bases between them. This CDR3 has 16 residues. CDR1 is SGHAT and CDR2 is FQNNGV in the germline V gene. CDR3 sequence reads: CASSLVGQPNTGELFF. The CDR3 region has the DNA TGTGCCAGCAGCTTAGTGGGACAACCGAACACCGGGGAGCTGTTTTTT.

This clonotype was picked up many times. The J gene is TRBJ2-6, the V gene TRBV5-1; tentatively, D is TRBD1 (5 bases). The CDR3 extends over 16 amino acids. V dropped 1 base and J dropped 0 bases, with 8 bases sitting between them. Germline V lookup: CDR1 SGHRS, CDR2 YFSETQ. This CDR3 is CASSLTGPSGANVLTF. CDR3 sequence (DNA): TGCGCCAGCAGCTTGACAGGCCCCTCTGGGGCCAACGTCCTGACTTTC.

This clonotype was detected many times. V usage is TRBV12-3 or TRBV12-4 and J usage is TRBJ2-2; 11 positions agree with TRBD1. The CDR3 length is 15 residues. J gave up 7 bases and V 7 bases, and 8 bases lay outside the gene matches. CDR3 nucleotides: TGTGCCAGCACCCGGACAGGGGGCGCGGGCGGGGAGCTGTTTTTT. Its translation: CASTRTGGAGGELFF.

Many counts were recorded for this clonotype. The V gene is TRBV5-1, the J gene TRBJ1-2; 12 nucleotides match TRBD1. Germline-derived CDR1 and CDR2 are SGHRS and YFSETQ. CDR3 length: 14 amino acids. The trim removed 4 bases at V and 9 bases at J, leaving 7 bases unmatched. This CDR3 is CASSPKGQGASYTF. The CDR3 nucleotides are TGCGCCAGCAGCCCCAAGGGACAGGGGGCGAGCTACACCTTC.

This clonotype was seen repeatedly, ten times or more. This chain connects TRBV20-1 to TRBJ2-2; TRBD1 aligns across 9 bases. CDR3 length: 14 amino acids. Germline values: CDR1 DFQATT, CDR2 SNEGSKA (reference sequence). V shed 6 bases, J shed 6 bases, and the junction held 8 bases outside the gene matches. In DNA, the CDR3 is TGCAGTGCCACCGGGACAGGGAGGCCCGGGGAGCTGTTTTTT. Protein product: CSATGTGRPGELFF.

This clonotype was counted at least ten times. The V gene is TRBV12-3 or TRBV12-4, the J gene TRBJ2-7; 9 positions match TRBD2. Trimming removed 10 bases from V and 7 bases from J; junction bases left unmatched: 23. The CDR3 has 17 residues. The CDR3 region has the DNA TGTGCCACCACCGCCCGCCTGACTAGCGGAGGACCTACGGAGCAGTACTTC. It yields the protein CATTARLTSGGPTEQYF.

This clonotype occurred many times. The rearrangement uses TRBV7-9 and TRBJ1-1; D remains unclear. The germline gives CDR1 SEHNR, CDR2 FQNEAQ (reference sequence). The CDR3 consists of 16 residues. V lost 3 bases, J lost 0 bases, and 14 bases lay in between. This chain's CDR3 is CASSFSKGRLNTEAFF. In DNA form, the CDR3 reads TGTGCCAGCAGCTTCTCGAAGGGAAGGTTGAACACTGAAGCTTTCTTT. Full variable domain (outside the CDR3, taken from reference TRBV7-9 and TRBJ1-1): DTGVSQNPRHKITKRGQNVTFRCDPISEHNRLYWYRQTLGQGPEFLTYFQNEAQLEKSRLLSDRFSAERPKGSFSTLEIQRTEQGDSAMYLCASSFSKGRLNTEAFFGQGTRLTVV.